Below are 29 T cell receptor beta chains sequenced from a single sample in a study of T-cell reconstitution after alpha-beta-depleted transplantation in children. Construction of the TCRbeta library involved unique molecular identifiers. TCRdb independently ran MiXCR on the PCR reads; one entry per CDR3 protein. This table has approximately 430,000 distinct CDR3 sequences, 15% to 20% appearing once. Sequences were derived from PBMCs, mostly from graft donor cells, sampled 360 days after TCRalphabeta/CD19-depleted stem cell transplant. These receptor sequences come from a boy younger than two who had a stem cell transplant for Wiskott-Aldrich syndrome, so the T cells may come from the graft donor.

A few counts support this clonotype. The chain carries TRBV5-5 and TRBJ2-1; 9 nucleotides agree with TRBD2. The CDR3 is 18 amino acids. CDR1 and CDR2 (germline): SGHKS, YYEKEE (reference sequence). V lost 0 bases to trimming and J lost 4 bases; unmatched junction nucleotides: 11. The CDR3 DNA reads as TGTGCCAGCAGCTTGGTGGCGGGGGGGCCGCTAAAATACAATGAGCAGTTCTTC. It yields the protein CASSLVAGGPLKYNEQFF.

This clonotype was counted only a few times. The chain combines TRBV24-1 with TRBJ2-1; D possibly corresponds to TRBD2 (5 bases). This CDR3 spans 15 amino acids. V was shortened by 1 base and J by 0 bases, with 6 bases between the two germline ends. Germline assignment: CDR1 KGHDR and CDR2 SFDVKD. Here the CDR3 reads CATSDFGSSYNEQFF. The CDR3 DNA reads as TGTGCCACCAGTGATTTTGGGAGCTCCTACAATGAGCAGTTCTTC.

This clonotype has more than one count but fewer than ten. The rearrangement uses TRBV28 and TRBJ1-5; D not resolved. With 2 bases removed from V and 5 bases from J, the gap between germline ends came to 10 bases. The CDR3 totals 14 residues. Germline V lookup: CDR1 MDHEN, CDR2 SYDVKM. The CDR3 DNA reads as TGTGCCAGCAGTTTACGGGCCCTTTATCAGCCCCAGCATTTT. It encodes CASSLRALYQPQHF.

This clonotype was recorded a few times. The rearrangement joins TRBV7-9 to TRBJ2-1; D is possibly TRBD2 (5 bases). Trimming stripped 2 bases from V and 6 bases from J, with 17 bases between. CDR1 SEHNR and CDR2 FQNEAQ come from the germline V gene (reference sequence). The length of the CDR3 is 16 residues. CDR3 amino acids: CASSLKWETGGNEQFF. CDR3 coding DNA: TGTGCCAGCAGCTTAAAGTGGGAGACCGGAGGCAATGAGCAGTTCTTC.

This clonotype was found a few times. CDR3 in amino acids: CAILDRKNNEQFF. DNA for the CDR3: TGTGCCATCCTAGACCGTAAGAACAATGAGCAGTTCTTC. The chain joins TRBV10-3 to TRBJ2-1; D uncertain. CDR1 is ENHRY, CDR2 SYGVKD, per germline. This CDR3 comprises 13 residues. V shed 8 bases and J shed 5 bases, with 13 bases lying between them.

The chain combines TRBV5-5 with TRBJ2-3; a possible D gene is TRBD2 (5 bases). V lost 3 bases and J lost 6, with 8 bases in between. From germline, CDR1 is SGHKS and CDR2 YYEKEE (reference sequence). This CDR3 region has 12 residues. CDR3: CASSSGVDTQYF. As DNA, the CDR3 is TGTGCCAGCAGCTCCGGGGTGGATACGCAGTATTTT.

This clonotype was counted at least ten times. This chain links TRBV7-9 with TRBJ2-2; D is unclear. This CDR3 contains 14 residues. Germline V gives CDR1 SEHNR, CDR2 FQNEAQ (reference sequence). V dropped 2 bases and J dropped 2 bases, with 6 bases sitting between them. The CDR3 here is CASSLNTNTGELFF. The CDR3 DNA follows: TGTGCCAGCAGCTTAAACACTAACACCGGGGAGCTGTTTTTT. The entire variable domain, with the rest obtained from reference TRBV7-9 and TRBJ2-2, is as follows: DTGVSQNPRHKITKRGQNVTFRCDPISEHNRLYWYRQTLGQGPEFLTYFQNEAQLEKSRLLSDRFSAERPKGSFSTLEIQRTEQGDSAMYLCASSLNTNTGELFFGEGSRLTVL.

In this sample, this clonotype turned up a few times. The chain is built from TRBV4-1 and TRBJ2-5; D gene uncertain. There are 16 residues in the CDR3. From germline, CDR1 is MGHRA and CDR2 YSYEKL. With 2 bases removed from V and 1 base from J, the gap between germline ends came to 14 bases. As DNA, the CDR3 is TGCGCCAGCAGCCAATGGGTGGACCCCCCCCAAGAGACCCAGTACTTC. Protein sequence: CASSQWVDPPQETQYF.

This clonotype occurred a few times. V usage is TRBV20-1 and J usage is TRBJ1-6; D perhaps matches TRBD1 (6 bases). CDR1 and CDR2 (germline): DFQATT, SNEGSKA (reference sequence). The CDR3 runs to 15 residues. The V gene lost 6 bases and the J gene lost 4 bases, with 16 bases spanning the gap. The CDR3 DNA sequence: TGCAGTGCAAAGAGGGGGGGCGAATATAATTCACCCCTCCACTTT. This sequence encodes CSAKRGGEYNSPLHF.

This clonotype was counted only a few times. The V gene is TRBV12-3 or TRBV12-4, the J gene TRBJ2-5; D possibly matches TRBD1 or TRBD2 (5 bases each). Trimming pared 5 bases from V and 9 bases from J, leaving 10 bases between. There are 11 residues in the CDR3. CDR3: CASSHRDAQYF. DNA for the CDR3: TGTGCCAGCAGTCACCGGGACGCCCAGTACTTC.

This clonotype was seen a few times. CDR3 bases: TGCAGTGCGCATGGGCCAGGGGGCGGTCAGCCCCAGCATTTT. This encodes CSAHGPGGGQPQHF. The chain couples TRBV20-1 to TRBJ1-5; 8 nucleotides agree with TRBD1. The CDR3 spans 14 residues. Germline assignment: CDR1 DFQATT and CDR2 SNEGSKA (reference sequence). V gave up 6 bases and J gave up 6 bases; unmatched junction bases: 10.

In DNA form, the CDR3 reads TGCGCCAGCAGCCAAGGGTCCGCCACTAGCGGGGGCACAGATACGCAGTATTTT. It specifies CASSQGSATSGGTDTQYF. V is TRBV4-1 and J is TRBJ2-3, with 10 bases identical to TRBD2. The CDR3 runs 18 residues. The trim removed 1 base at V and 1 base at J, leaving 8 bases unmatched. Germline V gives CDR1 MGHRA, CDR2 YSYEKL.

The chain joins TRBV7-2 to TRBJ2-2, with TRBD2 matching 8 bases. Trimming cost V 0 bases and J 2 bases; bases outside gene matches: 2. Germline-derived CDR1 and CDR2 are SGHTA and FQGNSA. There are 16 residues in the CDR3. The CDR3 region has the DNA TGTGCCAGCAGCTTAGCGCGGACTAGCAACACCGGGGAGCTGTTTTTT. This codes for CASSLARTSNTGELFF.

Comment on this clonotype: A junction end diverges from the germline sequence, so it may reflect a read error. The CDR3 nucleotides read TGCTGTGCTAGAGGAATGTTCCGGGACAGGGCACTAGATACGCAGTATTTT. Amino acid sequence: CCARGMFRDRALDTQYF. The chain has TRBV20-1 and TRBJ2-3; TRBD1 matches 9 bases. CDR1 and CDR2 (germline): DFQATT, SNEGSKA (reference sequence). The CDR3 totals 17 residues.

V usage is TRBV3-1 and J usage is TRBJ2-1; D ambiguous. The CDR3 is 16 residues long. The V gene lost 3 bases and the J gene lost 9 bases, with 21 bases spanning the gap. Per germline, CDR1 LGHDT and CDR2 YNNKEL (reference sequence). CDR3 sequence: CASSHLPYPMSIEQFF. The CDR3 coding sequence is TGTGCCAGCAGCCATCTTCCCTACCCAATGAGCATTGAGCAGTTCTTC.

The chain employs TRBV12-3 or TRBV12-4 and TRBJ2-1; D is unresolved. V was cut by 3 bases and J by 6 bases, with 9 bases left in between. CDR3 length: 13 amino acids. The DNA of the CDR3 is TGTGCCAGCAGTTTCACTATTGCCAATGAGCAGTTCTTC. Translating it yields CASSFTIANEQFF.

This chain connects TRBV3-1 to TRBJ2-1; D may correspond to TRBD1 or TRBD2 (6 bases each). The CDR3 is 15 amino acids. Germline V gene lookup returns CDR1 LGHDT and CDR2 YNNKEL (reference sequence). With 1 base removed from V and 5 bases from J, the gap between germline ends came to 12 bases. CDR3 DNA: TGTGCCAGCAGCCAAGTTTTGGGGGGCCACAATGAGCAGTTCTTC. Translation gives CASSQVLGGHNEQFF.

A few counts support this clonotype. V is TRBV11-2 and J is TRBJ1-5; D gene uncertain. This CDR3 region has 13 residues. The V and J ends lost 0 bases and 9 bases respectively, with 9 bases between them. Germline V gene lookup returns CDR1 SGHAT and CDR2 FQNNGV. In DNA form, the CDR3 reads TGTGCCAGCAGCTTAGAGCCTCGGGGGCCCCAGCATTTT. This codes for CASSLEPRGPQHF.

This clonotype was seen only a few times. The V call is TRBV7-9, the J call TRBJ1-4; D might be TRBD1 (6 bases). V dropped 7 bases and J dropped 7 bases, with 19 bases sitting between them. The CDR3 is 15 residues long. Germline loops: CDR1 SEHNR, CDR2 FQNEAQ (reference sequence). The CDR3 here is CASTRSGGAVEKLFF. In DNA form, the CDR3 reads TGTGCCAGCACCAGATCGGGGGGGGCTGTTGAAAAACTGTTTTTT.

The chain recombines TRBV12-3 or TRBV12-4 with TRBJ2-4, with TRBD1 matching 7 bases. Trimming cost V 6 bases and J 0 bases; bases outside gene matches: 8. CDR3 size: 16 residues. CDR3 coding DNA: TGTGCCAGCAGCAACGACAGGGTTCGAGCCAAAAACATTCAGTACTTC. Protein product: CASSNDRVRAKNIQYF.

This clonotype was detected only a few times. The CDR3 sequence is CASSLVGTRGVTQYF. The CDR3 nucleotides read TGTGCCAGCAGCTTGGTTGGGACTAGGGGCGTGACCCAGTACTTC. The genes are TRBV7-9 and TRBJ2-5; TRBD2 matches 8 bases. With V trimmed by 3 bases and J by 7 bases, 10 bases remained unmatched. The CDR3 consists of 15 residues. Looked up from germline, CDR1 is SEHNR and CDR2 is FQNEAQ (reference sequence).

This clonotype was detected only a few times. The CDR3 sequence is CASSQDWSSYNSPLHF. The CDR3, as DNA: TGCGCCAGCAGCCAAGATTGGAGCTCCTATAATTCACCCCTCCACTTT. The chain joins TRBV4-3 to TRBJ1-6; D is undetermined. This CDR3 comprises 16 residues. Germline V gene data show CDR1 as LGHNA and CDR2 as YSLEER. Trimming removed 0 bases at V and 0 bases at J, with 6 bases between.

This clonotype was recorded a few times. V gene TRBV6-1 combines with J gene TRBJ1-3; D call uncertain. Germline V CDR1 and CDR2: MNHNS, SASEGT. The CDR3 spans 18 residues. V shed 5 bases and J shed 2 bases, with 22 bases lying between them. The CDR3 bases are TGTGCCAGCAGTCAATCCTGGCTCCTGGGTTTAACTGGAAACACCATATATTTT. Translation gives CASSQSWLLGLTGNTIYF.

This clonotype was seen more than once but under ten times. The chain combines TRBV24-1 with TRBJ2-1; D is uncertain. CDR1 is KGHDR, CDR2 SFDVKD, per germline. Trimming pared 4 bases from V and 6 bases from J, leaving 6 bases between. The CDR3 spans 12 residues. Written as DNA, the CDR3 is TGTGCCACCAGTGAATATCGCAATGAGCAGTTCTTC. Translated: CATSEYRNEQFF.

This clonotype was observed a handful of times. The chain employs TRBV7-9 and TRBJ2-3; 9 nucleotides match TRBD2. V gave up 5 bases and J gave up 4 bases; unmatched junction bases: 7. CDR3 length: 15 amino acids. Germline V gives CDR1 SEHNR, CDR2 FQNEAQ (reference sequence). CDR3 in amino acids: CASSPWAGGPDTQYF. CDR3 nucleotide sequence: TGTGCCAGCAGCCCTTGGGCGGGGGGGCCAGATACGCAGTATTTT.

This chain connects TRBV12-3 or TRBV12-4 to TRBJ2-5; 12 bases line up with TRBD2. V lost 10 bases and J lost 2; bases outside the gene matches: 20. The CDR3 totals 19 residues. The DNA for the CDR3 is TGTGCCATCAGCTCAAGCTGGACTAGCGGGGAACAGAGGCAAGAGACCCAGTACTTC. Amino acid sequence: CAISSSWTSGEQRQETQYF.

This clonotype was counted only a few times. This chain links TRBV29-1 with TRBJ2-2; the match to TRBD1 covers 8 bases. Per the germline V gene, CDR1 is SQVTM and CDR2 is ANQGSEA. V was clipped by 7 bases and J by 1 base; unmatched bases: 11. There are 16 residues in the CDR3. The CDR3 reads CSAKRTGTGNTGELFF. The CDR3 DNA is TGCAGCGCCAAACGTACCGGGACAGGGAACACCGGGGAGCTGTTTTTT.

The V gene is TRBV4-1, the J gene TRBJ2-7; 8 bases agree with TRBD2. Germline CDR1 reads MGHRA; CDR2 reads YSYEKL. The V segment lost 1 base and the J segment 0 bases; nucleotides outside the gene matches: 5. CDR3 length equals 16 residues. The CDR3 protein is CASSQGQRGSSYEQYF. CDR3 nucleotides: TGCGCCAGCAGCCAAGGACAGCGGGGGAGCTCCTACGAGCAGTACTTC.

The chain combines TRBV20-1 with TRBJ1-2; D remains unclear. V shed 2 bases and J shed 0 bases, with 13 bases lying between them. The CDR3 covers 15 residues. Germline loops: CDR1 DFQATT, CDR2 SNEGSKA (reference sequence). The CDR3 region has the DNA TGCAGTGCTAGACGCAGGTCCCGAGCTAACTATGGCTACACCTTC. This translates into CSARRRSRANYGYTF.